The 28 T cell receptor beta chains in this list originate from one sample, sequenced in a study of shared clonotypes between healthy human individuals. TCRdb's copy holds only in-frame clones and misses some; the assay was immunoSEQ multiplex PCR. This sample yields 2,500,000 or so clones, of which 90% to 95% are seen a single time; 0.14% belongs to the top ten. The sequenced sample was naive CD4+ T cells sorted from blood. Subset in this sample: CD45RA+ positively selected. These receptors were collected from a man younger than 30 in good health.

CDR3 nucleotides: TGTGCCAGCAGTTCTGCGGGACTAGCGGGGAAGAGCTCCTACAATGAGCAGTTCTTC. Translated: CASSSAGLAGKSSYNEQFF. The chain is built from TRBV28 and TRBJ2-1; TRBD2 matches 13 bases. Germline V gene sequence: CDR1 MDHEN, CDR2 SYDVKM. The CDR3 extends over 19 amino acids. Trimming at V came to 4 bases and at J to 0 bases, leaving 9 bases not matched to a gene.

This chain connects TRBV4-1 to TRBJ2-7; perhaps TRBD2 as D (5 bases). V was clipped by 2 bases and J by 4 bases, with 21 bases between them. From germline, CDR1 is MGHRA and CDR2 YSYEKL. This CDR3 has 17 residues. DNA for the CDR3: TGCGCCAGCAGCCAACTGTTAACGGGGTCCCGTACGTACGAGCAGTACTTC. Protein sequence: CASSQLLTGSRTYEQYF.

CDR3 residues: CASSLRVRDGQPQHF. The DNA of the CDR3 is TGTGCCAGCAGCTTAAGGGTCAGGGATGGACAGCCCCAGCATTTT. The chain links TRBV7-2 to TRBJ1-5, with D perhaps TRBD1 (5 bases). Per the germline V gene, CDR1 is SGHTA and CDR2 is FQGNSA. V was trimmed by 2 bases and J by 7 bases, leaving 15 bases between them. This CDR3 is built from 15 residues.

This clone was detected only once. The rearrangement uses TRBV6-1 and TRBJ1-6; 8 positions agree with TRBD1. The CDR3 totals 13 residues. Trimming took 7 bases from V and 7 from J; bases not matched to a gene: 3. Germline lookup yields CDR1 MNHNS and CDR2 SASEGT. In DNA, the CDR3 is TGTGCCAGCACAGGGGGCTGGAATTCACCCCTCCACTTT. Its translation is CASTGGWNSPLHF.

The chain employs TRBV5-1 and TRBJ1-1, with no clear D. Germline assignment: CDR1 SGHRS and CDR2 YFSETQ. Trimming left V 4 bases short and J 1 base short, with 11 bases between. The CDR3 covers 14 residues. CDR3 sequence: CASSPTEENTEAFF. The CDR3 DNA sequence: TGCGCCAGCAGCCCAACCGAAGAGAACACTGAAGCTTTCTTT. Full variable domain (missing parts from reference TRBV5-1 and TRBJ1-1): KAGVTQTPRYLIKTRGQQVTLSCSPISGHRSVSWYQQTPGQGLQFLFEYFSETQRNKGNFPGRFSGRQFSNSRSEMNVSTLELGDSALYLCASSPTEENTEAFFGQGTRLTVV.

The chain recombines TRBV10-3 with TRBJ2-7; 8 bases are a match to TRBD2. The V gene's germline CDR1 is ENHRY and CDR2 SYGVKD. This CDR3 is 12 amino acids long. Trimming at V came to 11 bases and at J to 2 bases, leaving 5 bases not matched to a gene. CDR3 DNA sequence: TGTGCCGCCAGCGGGAGAACCTACGAGCAGTACTTC. As protein: CAASGRTYEQYF.

This clone has only a few counts. The chain employs TRBV10-3 and TRBJ1-5, with D uncertain. The V end was cut by 6 bases, the J end by 3 bases, with 15 bases between. The CDR3 contains 15 residues. From germline, CDR1 is ENHRY and CDR2 SYGVKD. The DNA of the CDR3 is TGTGCCATCAGCTCCGTCCTATCCGCCAATCAGCCCCAGCATTTT. Its protein is CAISSVLSANQPQHF.

This sequence joins TRBV18 and TRBJ1-2; 7 bases align to TRBD1. Germline V gives CDR1 KGHSH, CDR2 LQKENI. The CDR3 runs to 16 residues. Trimming at V came to 4 bases and at J to 2 bases, leaving 10 bases not matched to a gene. The CDR3 coding sequence is TGTGCCAGCTCACACACGGGACAGCCTGGGAACTATGGCTACACCTTC. It yields the protein CASSHTGQPGNYGYTF.

The sample holds a few counts of this clone. The chain combines TRBV2 with TRBJ2-7, with 7 nucleotides matching TRBD1. The germline CDR1 and CDR2 sequences are SNHLY and FYNNEI. The CDR3 has 12 amino acids. J gave up 4 bases and V 8 bases, and 5 bases lay outside the gene matches. CDR3 coding DNA: TGTGCCAGCGAAGGGGGCCGGTACGAGCAGTACTTC. Protein product: CASEGGRYEQYF.

The V call is TRBV4-1, the J call TRBJ1-2; 9 bases are a match to TRBD1. Germline V lookup: CDR1 MGHRA, CDR2 YSYEKL. Trimming at V came to 1 base and at J to 8 bases, leaving 14 bases not matched to a gene. This CDR3 has 17 amino acids. The chain's CDR3 is CASSQGGASGTGYGYTF. In DNA, the CDR3 is TGCGCCAGCAGCCAAGGTGGGGCCTCCGGGACAGGGTACGGCTACACCTTC.

The chain uses TRBV10-3 and TRBJ1-1; unclear D gene. Germline CDR1 is ENHRY and CDR2 is SYGVKD. There are 13 residues in the CDR3. V dropped 0 bases and J dropped 8 bases, with 10 bases sitting between them. In DNA, the CDR3 is TGTGCCATCAGTGAGTCAAACGGACTCGAAGCTTTCTTT. This translates into CAISESNGLEAFF.

In regard to this clone: Mismatch with germline at one junction end may stem from a read error. Other DNA variants within this sample encode the same CDR3. The J gene is TRBJ2-5, the V gene TRBV9, with D hard to call. Germline CDR1 and CDR2: SGDLS and YYNGEE. The CDR3 is 15 residues long. The CDR3 nucleotides are TGTGCCAGCAGCGTAGTTCCCGGCGCCAAGGAGACTCAGTACTTC. This translates into CASSVVPGAKETQYF.

The gene calls are TRBV6-5 and TRBJ1-5; D remains ambiguous. V was pared by 5 bases and J by 2 bases, with 4 bases between. Germline CDR1 MNHEY, CDR2 SVGAGI. The CDR3 loop spans 12 amino acids. The CDR3 protein is CASSNGNQPQHF. CDR3 nucleotides: TGTGCCAGCAGTAACGGCAATCAGCCCCAGCATTTT.

Only a few counts were recorded for this clone. The rearrangement uses TRBV5-1 and TRBJ1-2, with unresolved D. The CDR3 is 13 residues long. Trimming took 4 bases from V and 7 from J, leaving 14 bases between them. Germline loops: CDR1 SGHRS, CDR2 YFSETQ. The CDR3 loop is CASSPDDIGGYTF. CDR3 sequence (DNA): TGCGCCAGCAGCCCGGACGACATTGGTGGCTACACCTTC.

This clone was recorded only once. This specimen includes other DNA sequences encoding the same CDR3. The chain combines TRBV7-2 with TRBJ2-5; no definite D call. With 4 bases removed from V and 2 bases from J, the gap between germline ends came to 11 bases. The CDR3 is 14 amino acids. In germline, CDR1 is SGHTA, CDR2 FQGNSA. CDR3 in DNA: TGTGCCAGCAGCTCCCAATCGGGTCAAGAGACCCAGTACTTC. As protein: CASSSQSGQETQYF.

The chain links TRBV5-4 to TRBJ2-5; D is uncertain. Germline V lookup: CDR1 SGHNT, CDR2 YYREEE (reference sequence). This CDR3 is 15 amino acids long. V lost 0 bases, J lost 2 bases, and 11 bases lay in between. In nucleotides, the CDR3 is TGTGCCAGCAGCTTGGGCCAGGTCACGCAAGAGACCCAGTACTTC. Its translation: CASSLGQVTQETQYF.

The chain links TRBV6-5 to TRBJ1-5; the match to TRBD1 covers 10 bases. Germline V gene sequence: CDR1 MNHEY, CDR2 SVGAGI. V dropped 4 bases and J dropped 7; count of bases not matched to a gene: 10. This CDR3 region has 16 residues. The DNA for the CDR3 is TGTGCCAGCAGTTCGACAGGGGGCCCGTCGAAACAGCCCCAGCATTTT. Protein: CASSSTGGPSKQPQHF.

The rearrangement joins TRBV9 to TRBJ2-3; 7 nucleotides match TRBD2. The V segment lost 0 bases and the J segment 3 bases; nucleotides outside the gene matches: 7. Germline CDR1 reads SGDLS; CDR2 reads YYNGEE. The CDR3 contains 16 residues. The CDR3 DNA reads as TGTGCCAGCAGCGTAGTTAAGCGGGGTAGTACAGATACGCAGTATTTT. The encoded protein is CASSVVKRGSTDTQYF.

This chain links TRBV6-5 with TRBJ2-3; 8 nucleotides align to TRBD2. There are 15 residues in the CDR3. The germline V gene has CDR1 MNHEY and CDR2 SVGAGI. Trimming took 5 bases from V and 4 from J; bases not matched to a gene: 8. The CDR3 DNA reads as TGTGCCAGCAGTGCCGGGAGGGCTGGGTCAGATACGCAGTATTTT. This translates into CASSAGRAGSDTQYF.

This clone has more than one count but fewer than ten. V is TRBV6-6 and J is TRBJ2-1, with TRBD1 as a possible D gene (6 bases). In germline, CDR1 is MNHNY, CDR2 SVGAGI (reference sequence). This CDR3 is 13 amino acids long. Trimming removed 4 bases from V and 5 bases from J, with 9 bases in between. Written as DNA, the CDR3 is TGTGCCAGCAGTTGGACAGTTGACAATGAGCAGTTCTTC. Protein: CASSWTVDNEQFF.

The chain is built from TRBV7-2 and TRBJ2-3; 7 bases fit TRBD1. From germline, CDR1 is SGHTA and CDR2 FQGNSA. The CDR3 runs to 15 residues. After removal of 5 bases from V and 4 bases from J, the junction contained 9 bases not matched to a gene. The CDR3: CASSPRQGRSDTQYF. CDR3 in DNA: TGTGCCAGCAGCCCGAGACAGGGCAGGTCAGATACGCAGTATTTT.

The chain combines TRBV19 with TRBJ2-5; D might be TRBD1 (6 bases). The CDR3 sequence is 14 residues long. V dropped 1 base and J dropped 5 bases, with 11 bases sitting between them. Germline-derived CDR1 and CDR2 are LNHDA and SQIVND (reference sequence). Here the CDR3 DNA reads TGTGCCAGTAGTATAGCACAGGGCGTGGAGACCCAGTACTTC. Its protein product is CASSIAQGVETQYF. Filled out from reference TRBV19 and TRBJ2-5, the complete variable domain reads DGGITQSPKYLFRKEGQNVTLSCEQNLNHDAMYWYRQDPGQGLRLIYYSQIVNDFQKGDIAEGYSVSREKKESFPLTVTSAQKNPTAFYLCASSIAQGVETQYFGPGTRLLVL.

The genes are TRBV5-4 and TRBJ1-5, with a weak D call TRBD1 (5 bases). V lost 1 base to trimming and J lost 6 bases, with 11 bases between them. The germline V gene encodes CDR1 SGHNT and CDR2 YYREEE (reference sequence). The CDR3 loop spans 14 amino acids. In nucleotides, the CDR3 is TGTGCCAGCAGCTTGTGGGGGTCCAGTCAGCCCCAGCATTTT. This gives the protein CASSLWGSSQPQHF. Looking up the rest from reference TRBV5-4 and TRBJ1-5 gives the full variable domain: ETGVTQSPTHLIKTRGQQVTLRCSSQSGHNTVSWYQQALGQGPQFIFQYYREEENGRGNFPPRFSGLQFPNYSSELNVNALELDDSALYLCASSLWGSSQPQHFGDGTRLSIL.

This chain joins TRBV10-3 and TRBJ1-4, with D unresolved. The CDR3 has 18 amino acids. Germline V lookup: CDR1 ENHRY, CDR2 SYGVKD. V lost 2 bases, J lost 0 bases, and 16 bases lay in between. As DNA, the CDR3 is TGTGCCATCAGTGAGACAAGGGCAGGAGCAACAACTAATGAAAAACTGTTTTTT. This gives the protein CAISETRAGATTNEKLFF.

The J gene is TRBJ2-2, the V gene TRBV27; D ambiguous. CDR1 MNHEY and CDR2 SMNVEV come from the germline V gene (reference sequence). Deletions cut 0 bases from V and 4 bases from J, with 15 bases between. This CDR3 is built from 17 residues. CDR3 residues: CASSLSPTDAPTGELFF. The CDR3 DNA follows: TGTGCCAGCAGTTTATCGCCCACGGACGCTCCCACCGGGGAGCTGTTTTTT.

The chain links TRBV6-1 to TRBJ1-4; 8 nucleotides match TRBD1. The J segment lost 7 bases and the V segment lost 5 bases, leaving 9 bases of the junction unmatched. Germline CDR1 is MNHNS and CDR2 is SASEGT. The CDR3 covers 15 residues. Here the CDR3 DNA reads TGTGCCAGCAGTACCCTGACAGGGGTGGGTGAAAAACTGTTTTTT. This translates into CASSTLTGVGEKLFF.

This clone was observed a handful of times. V is TRBV29-1 and J is TRBJ1-1; TRBD1 aligns across 10 bases. Germline V CDR1 and CDR2: SQVTM, ANQGSEA. V lost 6 bases to trimming and J lost 8 bases; unmatched junction nucleotides: 9. This CDR3 is built from 13 residues. The CDR3 protein is CSVGDRGPAEAFF. As DNA, the CDR3 is TGCAGCGTGGGCGACAGGGGGCCCGCAGAAGCTTTCTTT.

The rearrangement joins TRBV6-1 to TRBJ2-5; TRBD2 matches at 8 bases. CDR3 length: 17 residues. The V gene end was trimmed by 2 bases and the J gene end by 4 bases; junction bases not matched to a gene: 12. Looked up from germline, CDR1 is MNHNS and CDR2 is SASEGT. CDR3 in DNA: TGTGCCAGCAGTGAACTCGGGGGGGTCGGGTTGATAGAGACCCAGTACTTC. As protein: CASSELGGVGLIETQYF.